These 25 T cell receptor beta chains were all obtained from the same sample, sequenced in a study of T cells after yellow fever vaccination. TCRdb itself ran the 5' RACE reads through MiXCR, one entry per CDR3 protein. The sample lists around 200,000 distinct CDR3 sequences; approximately 10% were seen once. The specimen was CD8+ T cells sorted from PBMCs, collected 15 days after the yellow fever booster vaccination. The origin of the receptors is a man aged 18-30 years who received the YFV17D yellow fever vaccine.

Remarks on this clonotype: One junction end does not reproduce the germline sequence, and a read error may be involved. The V gene is TRBV29-1, the J gene TRBJ2-5; D might be TRBD1 (6 bases). Germline CDR1 reads SQVTM; CDR2 reads ANQGSEA. This CDR3 spans 14 amino acids. The CDR3 reads CSIDRSGYQETQYF. In DNA form, the CDR3 reads TGCAGCATTGACAGGAGTGGGTACCAAGAGACCCAGTACTTC.

The chain is built from TRBV7-9 and TRBJ1-1; no clear D gene. This CDR3 is 13 amino acids long. Germline lookup yields CDR1 SEHNR and CDR2 FQNEAQ (reference sequence). Trimming left V 3 bases short and J 3 bases short, with 8 bases between. The CDR3 spells CASSFLWHTEAFF. CDR3 nucleotides: TGTGCCAGCAGCTTTCTCTGGCACACTGAAGCTTTCTTT.

This clonotype occurred many times. The CDR3 bases are TGTGCCAGCAGCCTAGGTGTTAGCAATCAGCCCCAGCATTTT. It is translated as CASSLGVSNQPQHF. The chain couples TRBV7-9 to TRBJ1-5; D is unclear. This CDR3 is built from 14 residues. V shed 5 bases and J shed 0 bases, with 8 bases lying between them. Per the germline V gene, CDR1 is SEHNR and CDR2 is FQNEAQ (reference sequence). The full variable domain, with the rest looked up from reference TRBV7-9 and TRBJ1-5, is DTGVSQNPRHKITKRGQNVTFRCDPISEHNRLYWYRQTLGQGPEFLTYFQNEAQLEKSRLLSDRFSAERPKGSFSTLEIQRTEQGDSAMYLCASSLGVSNQPQHFGDGTRLSIL.

In this sample, this clonotype turned up a few times. The chain recombines TRBV13 with TRBJ1-4; D is unresolved. The CDR3 runs 12 residues. V shed 7 bases and J shed 8 bases, with 11 bases lying between them. The V gene's germline CDR1 is PRHDT and CDR2 FYEKMQ (reference sequence). The CDR3 coding sequence is TGTGCCAGCACCTCGACCGGCGAAAAACTGTTTTTT. Protein product: CASTSTGEKLFF.

The rearrangement joins TRBV2 to TRBJ2-7, with D tentatively TRBD1 (6 bases). The V and J ends lost 6 bases and 1 base respectively, with 10 bases between them. This CDR3 spans 13 amino acids. Germline CDR1 SNHLY, CDR2 FYNNEI. The CDR3 nucleotides read TGTGCCAGCAGAGCTACAGGGTCCTACGAGCAGTACGTC. Translating gives CASRATGSYEQYV.

This clonotype has more than one count but fewer than ten. The chain combines TRBV7-9 with TRBJ1-2, with D maybe TRBD1 (5 bases). The CDR3 consists of 14 residues. V dropped 3 bases and J dropped 4 bases, with 12 bases sitting between them. Germline V CDR1 and CDR2: SEHNR, FQNEAQ (reference sequence). The CDR3 region has the DNA TGTGCCAGCAGCTTCGGAGGGGCCCTCTATGGCTACACCTTC. Translating gives CASSFGGALYGYTF.

This clonotype was observed a few times. V gene TRBV7-9 combines with J gene TRBJ1-1; no clear D gene. The CDR3 totals 17 residues. Per the germline V gene, CDR1 is SEHNR and CDR2 is FQNEAQ (reference sequence). V dropped 5 bases and J dropped 0 bases, with 19 bases sitting between them. Here the CDR3 reads CASSVPGVGYMNTEAFF. In DNA, the CDR3 is TGTGCCAGCAGCGTCCCCGGGGTCGGATACATGAACACTGAAGCTTTCTTT.

V and J are TRBV9 and TRBJ2-6; D remains unclear. The CDR3 sequence is 14 residues long. The V gene's germline CDR1 is SGDLS and CDR2 YYNGEE. Trimming removed 4 bases from V and 9 bases from J, with 14 bases in between. Here the CDR3 reads CASSSGFSLNVLTF. CDR3 DNA sequence: TGTGCCAGCAGCTCCGGGTTCTCCCTCAACGTCCTGACTTTC.

This clonotype has only a few counts. The V call is TRBV23-1, the J call TRBJ2-7, with D maybe TRBD1 (6 bases). TRBV23-1 is reported as an ORF; its role is uncertain. Trimming cost V 2 bases and J 0 bases, with 11 bases left between them. This CDR3 contains 15 residues. In DNA, the CDR3 is TGCGCCAGCAGTCAAACCGACAGGTCCTCCTACGAGCAGTACGTC. This sequence encodes CASSQTDRSSYEQYV.

Only a few counts were recorded for this clonotype. V gene TRBV20-1 combines with J gene TRBJ2-3; 7 bases fit TRBD2. CDR1 DFQATT and CDR2 SNEGSKA come from the germline V gene (reference sequence). CDR3 length equals 14 residues. V shed 1 base and J 4 bases; nucleotides not matched to a gene: 5. This CDR3 is CSARASGAADTQYF. The DNA for the CDR3 is TGCAGTGCTAGAGCCAGCGGGGCAGCAGATACGCAGTATTTT.

The chain uses TRBV10-3 and TRBJ2-6; D uncertain. V lost 3 bases and J 0 bases, leaving 12 bases between the germline ends. Looked up from germline, CDR1 is ENHRY and CDR2 is SYGVKD. The CDR3 covers 17 residues. The CDR3 nucleotides read TGTGCCATCAGTGAACTCCTAGGGCGCTCTGGGGCCAACGTCCTGACTTTC. Translation gives CAISELLGRSGANVLTF.

The genes are TRBV19 and TRBJ1-1; D is undetermined. The germline V and J ends were trimmed by 3 bases and 2 bases, with 7 bases remaining between them. The CDR3 has 13 residues. From germline, CDR1 is LNHDA and CDR2 SQIVND (reference sequence). CDR3 in amino acids: CASSMVENTEAFF. The CDR3 DNA reads as TGTGCCAGTAGTATGGTGGAAAACACTGAAGCTTTCTTT.

This clonotype was detected ten times or more. The chain combines TRBV4-2 with TRBJ2-5, with D unclear. The CDR3 is 12 amino acids. V lost 3 bases, J lost 5 bases, and 7 bases lay in between. Germline CDR1 is LGHNA and CDR2 is YNFKEQ. CDR3 amino acids: CASSHPRETQYF. The CDR3 coding sequence is TGTGCCAGCAGCCACCCGCGCGAGACCCAGTACTTC.

The genes are TRBV5-1 and TRBJ2-5, with 8 positions matching TRBD2. This CDR3 has 14 amino acids. V trimming: 3 bases; J trimming: 1 base; junction bases outside the gene matches: 2. Per the germline V gene, CDR1 is SGHRS and CDR2 is YFSETQ. CDR3 region: CASSSTSGQETQYF. The CDR3 nucleotides are TGCGCCAGCAGCTCCACTAGCGGCCAAGAGACCCAGTACTTC.

This clonotype was observed a handful of times. The J gene is TRBJ2-5, the V gene TRBV7-6; the D gene is possibly TRBD1 (5 bases). This CDR3 has 16 residues. Trimming pared 1 base from V and 2 bases from J, leaving 14 bases between. The germline V gene has CDR1 SGHVS and CDR2 FNYEAQ. The CDR3 region is CASSLVGRQLQETQYF. The CDR3 bases are TGTGCCAGCAGCTTAGTCGGCCGACAGCTTCAAGAGACCCAGTACTTC.

This clonotype has ten or more counts. The V call is TRBV3-1, the J call TRBJ2-7; D is unclear. Trimming removed 2 bases at V and 1 base at J, with 6 bases between. From germline, CDR1 is LGHDT and CDR2 YNNKEL (reference sequence). The CDR3 totals 13 residues. Written as DNA, the CDR3 is TGTGCCAGCAGCCAAACCAGTTCCTACGAGCAGTACTTC. This sequence encodes CASSQTSSYEQYF.

This clonotype was seen only a few times. The chain uses TRBV7-9 and TRBJ2-2, with a tentative D call TRBD1 (5 bases). Germline lookup yields CDR1 SEHNR and CDR2 FQNEAQ (reference sequence). Trimming took off 2 bases at V and 1 base at J, with 8 bases between the two ends. This CDR3 has 15 amino acids. The CDR3: CASSLIQGNTGELFF. For the CDR3, the DNA is TGTGCCAGCAGCTTAATTCAGGGGAACACCGGGGAGCTGTTTTTT.

In its sample, this clonotype was seen a few times. This rearrangement joins TRBV7-2 to TRBJ2-3, with D unclear. The V end lost 2 bases, the J end lost 2 bases, and 14 bases lay between the germline ends. This CDR3 region has 16 residues. Germline CDR1 is SGHTA and CDR2 is FQGNSA. CDR3 bases: TGTGCCAGCAGCTTAAAGGTCGCAGGCCACACAGATACGCAGTATTTT. Translation: CASSLKVAGHTDTQYF. Supplemented by reference TRBV7-2 and TRBJ2-3, the full variable domain reads GAGVSQSPSNKVTEKGKDVELRCDPISGHTALYWYRQSLGQGLEFLIYFQGNSAPDKSGLPSDRFSAERTGGSVSTLTIQRTQQEDSAVYLCASSLKVAGHTDTQYFGPGTRLTVL.

This clonotype was seen more than once but under ten times. The chain carries TRBV6-2 or TRBV6-3 and TRBJ2-1; unclear D gene. The CDR3 sequence is 12 residues long. Germline assignment: CDR1 MNHEY and CDR2 SVGEGT. Trimming took 5 bases from V and 5 from J, leaving 7 bases between them. The chain's CDR3 is CASSMVDNEQFF. The CDR3, as DNA: TGTGCCAGCAGTATGGTCGACAATGAGCAGTTCTTC.

This clonotype came up once. The rearrangement links TRBV6-1 to TRBJ1-2, with unresolved D. Trimming removed 9 bases at V and 5 bases at J, with 16 bases between. Germline V gene lookup returns CDR1 MNHNS and CDR2 SASEGT. The CDR3 runs to 13 residues. DNA for the CDR3: TGTGCCAGTGACGGAGGAAATCCATATGGCTACACCTTC. Protein product: CASDGGNPYGYTF.

This clonotype was detected only a few times. The chain couples TRBV7-9 to TRBJ2-1; 9 nucleotides align to TRBD2. CDR1 is SEHNR and CDR2 is FQNEAQ in the germline V gene (reference sequence). The CDR3 consists of 11 residues. Here the CDR3 DNA reads TGTGCGAGCGGGGGGCCCAATGAGCAGTTCTTC. Translation: CASGGPNEQFF.

V gene TRBV4-1 combines with J gene TRBJ2-7; no firm D call. V lost 0 bases, J lost 4 bases, and 16 bases lay in between. Germline lookup yields CDR1 MGHRA and CDR2 YSYEKL. The CDR3 loop spans 16 amino acids. The CDR3 spells CASSQDQATYGYEQYF. CDR3 nucleotide sequence: TGCGCCAGCAGCCAAGATCAGGCGACCTACGGTTACGAGCAGTACTTC.

In the case of this clonotype: Because the CDR3's place on the DNA is in doubt, the DNA is left out and the CDR3 is given as listed by TCRdb. The CDR3 region is CSASDGRTATSSTSYV. This chain joins TRBV20-1 and TRBJ2-7; the D segment call TRBD2 is taken from the table without a DNA check. The germline gives CDR1 DFQATT, CDR2 SNEGSKA (reference sequence). The CDR3 totals 16 residues, both ends included.

The chain combines TRBV7-9 with TRBJ2-6; D is unclear. Trimming shortened V by 2 bases and J by 0 bases, and 8 bases separated the two germline ends. The CDR3 is made up of 16 amino acids. CDR1 is SEHNR and CDR2 is FQNEAQ in the germline V gene (reference sequence). The CDR3 coding sequence is TGTGCCAGCAGCTTACCCTCGATCTCTGGGGCCAACGTCCTGACTTTC. This translates into CASSLPSISGANVLTF.

This chain links TRBV5-1 with TRBJ1-2; D is ambiguous. The V end was cut by 4 bases, the J end by 6 bases, with 19 bases between. The CDR3 totals 15 residues. Germline V gene data show CDR1 as SGHRS and CDR2 as YFSETQ. The CDR3 is CASSVLGQLTDGYTF. CDR3 coding DNA: TGCGCCAGCAGCGTATTAGGGCAGCTAACTGATGGCTACACCTTC.